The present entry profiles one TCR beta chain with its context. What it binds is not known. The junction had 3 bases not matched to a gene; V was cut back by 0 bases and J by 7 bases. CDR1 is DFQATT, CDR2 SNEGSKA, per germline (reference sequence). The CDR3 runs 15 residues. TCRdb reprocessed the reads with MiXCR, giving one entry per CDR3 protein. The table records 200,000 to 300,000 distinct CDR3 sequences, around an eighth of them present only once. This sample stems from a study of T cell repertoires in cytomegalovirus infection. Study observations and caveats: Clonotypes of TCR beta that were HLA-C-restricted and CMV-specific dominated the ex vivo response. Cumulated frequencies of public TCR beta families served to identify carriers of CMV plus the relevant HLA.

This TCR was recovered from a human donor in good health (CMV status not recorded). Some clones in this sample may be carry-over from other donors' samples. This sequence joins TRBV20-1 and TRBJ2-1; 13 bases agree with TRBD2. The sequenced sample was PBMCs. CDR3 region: CSARDWTSGSNEQFF. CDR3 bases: TGCAGTGCTAGAGATTGGACTAGCGGGAGTAATGAGCAGTTCTTC.